Below, one TCR beta chain is given with its context. This record comes from a study of graft-versus-host responses after intestinal transplantation. The J segment lost 4 bases and the V segment lost 2 bases, leaving 8 bases of the junction unmatched. The germline V gene encodes CDR1 ENHRY and CDR2 SYGVKD. The CDR3 is 17 residues long. The protocol was immunoSEQ multiplex PCR, while the TCRdb copy is restricted to in-frame clones and leaves out a portion. Of tens of thousands of clones listed, 87% are singletons. The starting material, graft tissue, was processed to release intraepithelial and lamina propria lymphocytes.

The origin of this receptor is a human patient who received an intestinal transplant, so some T cells may come from the graft donor. The chain uses TRBV10-3 and TRBJ1-5; TRBD1 agrees at 10 bases. Sequencing was performed on ileum tissue, taken approximately 210 days after intestinal transplant. DNA for the CDR3: TGTGCCATCAGTGAGGGAAGCGGACAGGGGGGAAATCAGCCCCAGCATTTT. This encodes CAISEGSGQGGNQPQHF.